This TCR beta chain was sequenced in a study of blood T cell repertoires in COVID-19. Authors' processing steps: Scientists estimated how many nucleated cells there were by amplifying reference gene primers. The assay was immunoSEQ multiplex PCR, and TCRdb's table has in-frame clones only and misses some. The DNA was the basis for D and trimming; V, J and clone size are from that table. The table has 250,000 or so clones, less than 95% seen once. Researchers sorted participants into cohorts using their self-reported clinical history. Sequenced material: PBMCs or T cells enriched from blood (not recorded which). The source of this sequence is a man aged 35 to 55 who had been exposed to COVID-19.

The CDR3 is CASSLLGSRDYEQYF. For the CDR3, the DNA is TGTGCCAGCAGTTTATTGGGGAGTAGGGACTACGAGCAGTACTTC. This chain connects TRBV27 to TRBJ2-7; D perhaps matches TRBD2 (5 bases). V dropped 1 base and J dropped 3 bases, with 13 bases sitting between them. This CDR3 has 15 amino acids. Germline-derived CDR1 and CDR2 are MNHEY and SMNVEV (reference sequence).